This T cell receptor beta chain was identified in a study of T cells in tumors after PD-1 blockade. Study as a whole: Blood samples averaged around 100,000 templates (range roughly 22,000-260,000) and 36,536 unique clonotypes.

A single count supports this clone. Sequencing used immunoSEQ multiplex PCR; TCRdb keeps in-frame clones, though not all of them. The sample shows around 51,000 clones, 81% of them seen only once. This CDR3 spans 17 amino acids. The specimen was PBMCs, collected before anti-PD-1 treatment. This sequence originates from a human donor with basal cell carcinoma. The chain recombines TRBV21-1 with TRBJ1-5. TRBV21-1 is tagged as a pseudogene. The CDR3 nucleotides are TGTGCCAGCAGCAAAGAAGAACGGGGCCGAGGTAGTCAGCCCCAGCATTTT. This translates into CASSKEERGRGSQPQHF.